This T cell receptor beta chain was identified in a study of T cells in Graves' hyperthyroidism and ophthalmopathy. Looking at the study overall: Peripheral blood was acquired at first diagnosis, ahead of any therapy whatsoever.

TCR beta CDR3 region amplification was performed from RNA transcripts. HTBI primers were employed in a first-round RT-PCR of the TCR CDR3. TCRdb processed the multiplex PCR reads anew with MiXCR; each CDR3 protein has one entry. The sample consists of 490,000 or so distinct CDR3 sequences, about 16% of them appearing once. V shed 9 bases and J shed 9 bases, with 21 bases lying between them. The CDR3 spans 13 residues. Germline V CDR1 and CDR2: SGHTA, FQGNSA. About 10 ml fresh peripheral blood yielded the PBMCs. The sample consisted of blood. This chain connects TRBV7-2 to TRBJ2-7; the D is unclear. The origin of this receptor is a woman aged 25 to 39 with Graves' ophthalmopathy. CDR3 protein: CASSIDLLGGQYF. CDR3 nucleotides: TGTGCCAGTAGTATAGATCTCCTGGGCGGGCAGTACTTC.